The sequence of this T cell receptor beta chain was determined in a study of blood T cells in healthy people across ages. This CDR3 region has 15 residues. In germline, CDR1 is DFQATT, CDR2 SNEGSKA (reference sequence). V lost 6 bases, J lost 5 bases, and 13 bases stayed unmatched. Next came a second PCR, run for roughly 6 to 11 cycles, which used a sample-barcoded 5' primer along with a J-beta primer mix. Each CDR3 protein gets one entry after TCRdb re-called the 5' RACE reads with MiXCR. The table has about a million distinct CDR3 sequences, 35% to 40% seen once. In its sample, this clonotype was seen a few times.

Sequenced material: blood. The TCR sequence derives from a young man in good health. V usage is TRBV20-1 and J usage is TRBJ2-1; 7 bases line up with TRBD2. The CDR3 DNA sequence: TGCAGTGCAACCCTCGGGGCTAGCGGCGACAATGAGCAGTTCTTC. The encoded protein is CSATLGASGDNEQFF.